This TCR beta chain was recorded in a study of beta chain features in type 1 diabetes. The V gene lost 5 bases and the J gene lost 0 bases, with 11 bases spanning the gap. Germline values: CDR1 MNHEY, CDR2 SMNVEV (reference sequence). The CDR3 totals 16 residues. Expressed TCRB transcripts were sequenced, since all the RNA that had been isolated was reverse transcribed. TCRdb's table, derived via immunoSEQ multiplex PCR, lists solely in-frame clones and lacks some. This sample carries 620,000 or so clones, 15% to 17% of them seen once, and the ten largest clones take more than 0.08%. Study results and limitations: Among all four CD4+ subsets, Type 1 diabetes patients had TCRB CDR3s that were moderately but significantly shorter. Naive, central memory and Treg TCRB repertoires appeared more alike in patients than in healthy donors.

To note about this clone: Its matching antigen is unknown.

The sequence was collected from a man younger than 30 in good health. Sequenced sample: naive CD4+ T cells from blood. The chain couples TRBV27 to TRBJ2-6; D is unresolved. The DNA of the CDR3 is TGTGCCAGCAGTCCCCGACCTTCCTCTGGGGCCAACGTCCTGACTTTC. Translated, it gives CASSPRPSSGANVLTF.